The 24 T cell receptor beta chains presented below share a single source sample, sequenced in a study of T cells in women clearing cervical HPV infection. Clones were read by immunoSEQ multiplex PCR, and TCRdb kept only the in-frame ones, dropping some. The listing records 35,000 to 45,000 clones. The specimen was blood buffy coat. All receptors derive from a woman aged 18-70 years with a cervical HPV16 infection that either progressed to CIN3+ or cleared (not recorded which).

On this clone itself: Read sequence stops 3 residues before the CDR3 end, and the germline J gene provides the missing end. The V gene is TRBV6-1, the J gene TRBJ2-2; tentatively, D is TRBD2 (5 bases). Germline-derived CDR1 and CDR2 are MNHNS and SASEGT. This CDR3 region has 16 residues. The V and J ends lost 6 bases and 1 base respectively, with 15 bases between them. CDR3 protein: CASSERRTLNTGELFF. Partial CDR3 DNA: TGTGCCAGCAGCGAACGGCGGACTCTGAACACCGGGGAG.

Comments on this clone: The read terminates 3 residues ahead of where the CDR3 ends, so the germline J gene completes it. The gene calls are TRBV7-2 and TRBJ2-3, with D possibly being TRBD2 (5 bases). The CDR3 consists of 15 residues. Per germline, CDR1 SGHTA and CDR2 FQGNSA. The V end lost 0 bases, the J end lost 1 base, and 8 bases lay between the germline ends. The CDR3 reads CASSLAAAGTDTQYF. CDR3 DNA (partial): TGTGCCAGCAGCTTAGCAGCGGCCGGCACAGATACG.

Details on this clone: The CDR3 goes on 3 residues after the read ends, and that part is filled in from the germline J gene. This chain uses TRBV10-3 with TRBJ2-2; D is perhaps TRBD2 (6 bases). Germline V gene data show CDR1 as ENHRY and CDR2 as SYGVKD. CDR3 length equals 16 residues. Deletions cut 7 bases from V and 6 bases from J, with 21 bases between. The CDR3 loop is CAIKSSGGVGAGELFF. The covered CDR3 bases are TGTGCCATCAAAAGCTCGGGCGGGGTAGGGGCCGGGGAG.

As regards this clone: Coverage ceases 3 residues before the CDR3 finishes, and the germline J gene fills in the end. This sequence joins TRBV7-3 and TRBJ1-1; 8 bases line up with TRBD1. Germline CDR1 is SGHTA and CDR2 is FQGTGA. The CDR3 length is 14 residues. The CDR3 bases that were read are TGTGCCAGCAGCCCAAGATCAGGGGGCTTGGAA. It yields the protein CASSPRSGGLE. The full CDR3 sequence reads CASSPRSGGLEAFF.

In regard to this clone: The read stops 3 residues short of the end of the CDR3; the missing end is completed from the germline J gene. V gene TRBV5-1 combines with J gene TRBJ2-7; D may be TRBD2 (6 bases). The CDR3 is 15 amino acids. CDR1 and CDR2 from the germline V gene are SGHRS and YFSETQ. The V end was cut by 4 bases, the J end by 3 bases, with 17 bases between. The covered CDR3 bases are TGCGCCAGCAGCCCGGGGGAACTCCGAAACTACGAG. Its translation is CASSPGELRNYE. In full, the CDR3 reads CASSPGELRNYEQYF.

Regarding this clone: The junction departs from germline at one end; a sequencing error may be responsible. The read ends 3 residues shy of where the CDR3 ends; the end is completed using the germline J gene. The chain couples TRBV4-2 to TRBJ1-1, with D hard to call. Germline CDR1 and CDR2: LGHNA and YNFKEQ. The CDR3 totals 16 residues. The part of the CDR3 DNA that was read is TGCGCCAGCAGCCAAGGGCCAGGAACCATGAACACTGAA. This gives the protein CASSQGPGTMNTE. From start to end, the CDR3 is CASSQGPGTMNTEAFF.

As concerns this clone: The DNA ends 3 residues before the CDR3 does, and the rest of the CDR3 is filled in from the germline J gene. The chain employs TRBV7-3 and TRBJ1-2; D is unresolved. Trimming stripped 4 bases from V and 0 bases from J, with 12 bases between. Germline V gives CDR1 SGHTA, CDR2 FQGTGA. The CDR3 contains 15 residues. CDR3 DNA, as far as it was read: TGTGCCAGCAGCTCAGACACTTCTGCTAACTATGGC. This encodes CASSSDTSANYG. The whole CDR3 region reads CASSSDTSANYGYTF.

Remarks on this clone: Germline is not matched at one junction end, which may reflect a read error. The read halts 3 residues ahead of the CDR3 end, with the missing end drawn from the germline J gene. In the same sample, other DNA sequences code for this CDR3. V gene TRBV18 combines with J gene TRBJ1-3; D is perhaps TRBD1 (5 bases). Germline values: CDR1 KGHSH, CDR2 LQKENI. The CDR3 runs 15 residues. This CDR3 is CASSPLQGEGNTIYF. The DNA read from the CDR3 is TGTGCCAGCTCGCCACTTCAGGGCGAGGGAAACACT.

With respect to this clone: Read sequence stops 3 residues before the CDR3 end, and the germline J gene provides the missing end. V and J are TRBV13 and TRBJ2-2, with D perhaps TRBD1 or TRBD2 (7 bases each). The CDR3 is 17 residues long. CDR1 and CDR2 (germline): PRHDT, FYEKMQ (reference sequence). The part of the CDR3 DNA that was read is TGTGCCAGCAGCTTCACAGGGGAGGGCACTGGGGCCAACGTG. Its translation: CASSFTGEGTGANV. The full CDR3 reads CASSFTGEGTGANVLFF.

Concerning this clone itself: The CDR3 is cut off 3 residues early in the read; its end comes from the germline J gene. The V and J genes are TRBV2 and TRBJ2-5; 7 nucleotides align to TRBD2. This CDR3 spans 16 amino acids. The V segment lost 4 bases and the J segment 5 bases; nucleotides outside the gene matches: 13. From germline, CDR1 is SNHLY and CDR2 FYNNEI. CDR3 DNA (partial): TGTGCCAGCAGTGTTATGGCGGGAGATGGAGGTGAGACC. Translating it yields CASSVMAGDGGET. The whole CDR3 protein reads CASSVMAGDGGETQYF.

For this clone: The CDR3 end lies 3 residues beyond the end of the read and is filled in from the germline J gene. The rearrangement uses TRBV7-6 and TRBJ2-7, with a tentative D call TRBD2 (5 bases). This CDR3 spans 16 amino acids. V lost 2 bases, J lost 4 bases, and 18 bases lay in between. Germline V gene data show CDR1 as SGHVS and CDR2 as FNYEAQ. This CDR3 reads CASSLSRSSSGYEQYF. The sequenced CDR3 bases are TGTGCCAGCAGCTTAAGTCGGAGTTCCTCGGGGTACGAG.

In the case of this clone: The read falls 3 residues short of the CDR3 end, and the missing part is taken from the germline J gene. V usage is TRBV20-1 and J usage is TRBJ2-7, with 11 bases lining up with TRBD2. This CDR3 has 15 residues. The V and J ends lost 6 bases and 2 bases, in that order; junction bases with no gene match: 9. Germline V CDR1 and CDR2: DFQATT, SNEGSKA (reference sequence). CDR3 bases read: TGCAGTGCAAACCCCGGGACTAGCGGAGCCTACGAG. Protein product: CSANPGTSGAYE. The entire CDR3 protein reads CSANPGTSGAYEQYF.

A note on this clone: The CDR3 end lies 3 residues beyond the end of the read and is filled in from the germline J gene. The chain employs TRBV5-1 and TRBJ1-4; no clear D. The germline V gene has CDR1 SGHRS and CDR2 YFSETQ. The CDR3 is 13 residues long. Trimming took off 5 bases at V and 5 bases at J, with 10 bases between the two ends. Incomplete CDR3 DNA: TGCGCCAGCAGTCTGTCGGGGAATGAAAAA. Encoded protein: CASSLSGNEK. The entire CDR3 sequence reads CASSLSGNEKLFF.

About this clone itself: The read ends 3 residues shy of where the CDR3 ends; the end is completed using the germline J gene. The chain carries TRBV7-3 and TRBJ2-7, with 11 nucleotides matching TRBD2. V trimming: 5 bases; J trimming: 5 bases; junction bases outside the gene matches: 8. The CDR3 loop spans 15 amino acids. In germline, CDR1 is SGHTA, CDR2 FQGTGA. CDR3 region: CASSATSGSFHEQYF. The part of the CDR3 DNA that was read is TGTGCCAGCAGCGCCACTAGCGGGAGTTTCCACGAG.

Notes on this clone: The read gets to within 3 residues of the CDR3 end, and the germline J gene fills in the rest. This chain uses TRBV6-2 or TRBV6-3 with TRBJ2-3, with a tentative D call TRBD1 (6 bases). Between the trimmed V and J ends, which lost 5 bases and 0 bases, there was a span of 12 bases. Germline V gives CDR1 MNHEY, CDR2 SVGEGT. The CDR3 totals 15 residues. The CDR3 is CASSRDRQSTDTQYF. CDR3 bases read: TGTGCCAGCAGTCGAGACAGGCAGAGCACAGATACG.

On this clone itself: The read terminates 3 residues ahead of where the CDR3 ends, so the germline J gene completes it. The rearrangement links TRBV20-1 to TRBJ2-7; D remains unclear. Trimming shortened V by 2 bases and J by 1 base, and 9 bases separated the two germline ends. The CDR3 totals 13 residues. Germline CDR1 is DFQATT and CDR2 is SNEGSKA (reference sequence). CDR3 DNA, as far as it was read: TGCAGTGCTAGACCGGCTAGATCCTACGAG. Its protein product is CSARPARSYE. The whole CDR3 is CSARPARSYEQYF.

To note about this clone: The CDR3 is cut off 3 residues early in the read; its end comes from the germline J gene. This chain connects TRBV19 to TRBJ1-2; D possibly corresponds to TRBD1 (5 bases). The CDR3 is 13 residues long. Germline V gene sequence: CDR1 LNHDA, CDR2 SQIVND (reference sequence). V shed 3 bases and J shed 3 bases, with 8 bases lying between them. The CDR3 DNA, read in part, is TGTGCCAGTAGTATCCGACAGTACTATGGC. Protein: CASSIRQYYG. The entire CDR3 sequence reads CASSIRQYYGYTF.

CDR3 DNA (partial): TGTGCCAGCAGTCTACTACTTACAGATACG. It specifies CASSLLLTDT. The full CDR3 is CASSLLLTDTQYF. V and J are TRBV13 and TRBJ2-3; unclear D gene. The read gets to within 3 residues of the CDR3 end, and the germline J gene fills in the rest. Germline CDR1 is PRHDT and CDR2 is FYEKMQ (reference sequence). V shed 6 bases and J shed 3 bases, with 10 bases lying between them. The CDR3 has 13 residues.

Comment on this clone: The observed sequence ends 3 residues before the CDR3 terminus, with the missing tail filled in from the germline J gene. The rearrangement uses TRBV7-2 and TRBJ2-7; TRBD1 might be the D (5 bases). The CDR3 has 14 residues. The germline V gene has CDR1 SGHTA and CDR2 FQGNSA. Trimming stripped 1 base from V and 5 bases from J, with 12 bases between. The covered CDR3 bases are TGTGCCAGCAGCTTAGAACAGGCTTTCGACGAG. Amino acids: CASSLEQAFDE. The whole CDR3 is CASSLEQAFDEQYF.

A remark on this clone: The read is 3 residues too short to cover the CDR3 end, so that end is filled in from the germline J gene. This chain connects TRBV10-1 to TRBJ2-1; maybe TRBD2 (6 bases). This CDR3 is 16 amino acids long. V was trimmed by 0 bases and J by 1 base, leaving 10 bases between them. CDR1 and CDR2 (germline): WNHNN, SYGVQD (reference sequence). The sequenced part of the CDR3 DNA is TGCGCCAGCAGTGAGTCAGGAGCGGGTTCCTACAATGAG. This codes for CASSESGAGSYNE. The CDR3 in its entirety is CASSESGAGSYNEQFF.

With regard to this clone: The read ends 3 residues before the CDR3 terminus; that terminus is restored from the germline J gene. The V and J genes are TRBV7-3 and TRBJ1-2; D gene uncertain. This CDR3 contains 12 residues. Germline CDR1 SGHTA, CDR2 FQGTGA. CDR3 DNA, as far as it was read: TGTGCCAGCAGCTTTCAAGGCAATGAC. This gives the protein CASSFQGND. The complete CDR3 reads CASSFQGNDYTF. Full variable domain (rest looked up from reference TRBV7-3 and TRBJ1-2): GAGVSQTPSNKVTEKGKYVELRCDPISGHTALYWYRQSLGQGPEFLIYFQGTGAADDSGLPNDRFFAVRPEGSVSTLKIQRTERGDSAVYLCASSFQGNDYTFGSGTRLTVV.

This clone is deemed medium-sized by its frequency. The read terminates 3 residues ahead of where the CDR3 ends, so the germline J gene completes it. The rearrangement uses TRBV7-6 and TRBJ2-3; 7 nucleotides match TRBD2. This CDR3 has 14 residues. V was pared by 7 bases and J by 0 bases, with 4 bases of the junction left unmatched. The germline V gene has CDR1 SGHVS and CDR2 FNYEAQ. The sequenced part of the CDR3 DNA is TGTGCCAGCAACGGCGGGGGTAGCACAGATACG. It translates to CASNGGGSTDT. The CDR3, in full, reads CASNGGGSTDTQYF.

For this clone: Sequencing ends 3 residues short of the CDR3 end; the germline J gene provides the rest. J is TRBJ1-2 and V is TRBV7-2, with 7 bases that match TRBD1. Germline V CDR1 and CDR2: SGHTA, FQGNSA. This CDR3 contains 14 residues. CDR3: CASSLLTGAGWYTF. The DNA read from the CDR3 is TGTGCCAGCAGCTTACTTACAGGGGCCGGCTGG.

Note on this clone: The CDR3 end falls 3 residues outside the read, so it is completed with the germline J gene. The J gene is TRBJ1-5, the V gene TRBV10-3; 10 positions agree with TRBD1. V was clipped by 10 bases and J by 6 bases; unmatched bases: 6. The CDR3 contains 13 residues. Looked up from germline, CDR1 is ENHRY and CDR2 is SYGVKD. The CDR3 DNA, read in part, is TGTGCCACCCAGGGACAGGGGAGTCAGCCC. Amino acids: CATQGQGSQP. The full CDR3 is CATQGQGSQPQHF.